This T cell receptor beta chain was sequenced during a study of CD8+ T cells in alopecia areata. CDR1 and CDR2 (germline): LGHNT, FRNRAP. This CDR3 comprises 12 residues. The ends were cut back, 0 bases at V and 8 bases at J, with 7 bases in the middle. Extracted from the samples, RNA was reverse transcribed into cDNA to serve as the sequencing template. Clones were read by immunoSEQ multiplex PCR, and TCRdb kept only the in-frame ones, dropping some. Of about 150,000 clones listed, 45% to 60% are singletons. The TCR sequence derives from a human donor with alopecia areata. This material consisted of CD8+ T cells sorted from blood, taken at week 0. The chain employs TRBV12-5 and TRBJ1-1; D gene uncertain. CDR3 sequence (DNA): TGTGCTAGTGGTTTGGTAGGAACCGAAGCTTTCTTT. As protein: CASGLVGTEAFF.